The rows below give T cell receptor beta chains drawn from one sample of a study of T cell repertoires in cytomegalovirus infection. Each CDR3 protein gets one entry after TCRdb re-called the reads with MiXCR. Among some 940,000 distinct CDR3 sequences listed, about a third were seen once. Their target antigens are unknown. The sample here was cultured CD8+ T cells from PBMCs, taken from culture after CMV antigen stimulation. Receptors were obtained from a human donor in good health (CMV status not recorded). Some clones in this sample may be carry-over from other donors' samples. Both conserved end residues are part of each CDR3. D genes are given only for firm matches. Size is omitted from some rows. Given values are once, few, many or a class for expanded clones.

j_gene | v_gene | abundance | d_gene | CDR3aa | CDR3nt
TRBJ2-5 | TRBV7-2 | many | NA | CASSLNKGTQETQYF | TGTGCCAGCAGCTTAAATAAGGGGACCCAAGAGACCCAGTACTTC
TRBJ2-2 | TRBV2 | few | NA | CASSVYYSAWDRSNTGELFF | TGTGCCAGCAGTGTTTATTATTCAGCTTGGGACCGAAGCAACACCGGGGAGCTGTTTTTT
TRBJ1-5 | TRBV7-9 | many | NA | CASSLSSEGSNQPQHF | TGTGCCAGCAGCTTATCCTCCGAGGGAAGCAATCAGCCCCAGCATTTT
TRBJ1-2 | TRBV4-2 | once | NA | CASSPASLGGDYGYTF | TGTGCCAGCAGCCCTGCTAGTTTAGGGGGGGACTATGGCTACACCTTC
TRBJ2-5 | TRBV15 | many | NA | CATSRDISDQETQYF | TGTGCCACCAGCAGAGATATTAGCGACCAAGAGACCCAGTACTTC
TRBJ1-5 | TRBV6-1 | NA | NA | CASSIGQTSSNQPQHF | TGTGCCAGCAGTATAGGACAGACTTCTAGCAATCAGCCCCAGCATTTT
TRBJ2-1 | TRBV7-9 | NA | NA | CASTPTTGGVHNEQFF | TGTGCCAGCACCCCTACTACTGGGGGCGTACACAATGAGCAGTTCTTC
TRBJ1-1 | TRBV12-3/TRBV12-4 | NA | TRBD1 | CASSLVGTGLNTEAFF | TGTGCCAGCAGTTTAGTGGGGACAGGTTTGAACACTGAAGCTTTCTTT
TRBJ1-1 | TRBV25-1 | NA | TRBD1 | CASSDGQGANTEAFF | TGTGCCAGCAGTGACGGACAGGGTGCGAACACTGAAGCTTTCTTT
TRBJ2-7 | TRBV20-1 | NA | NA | CSARDSKEEQYF | TGCAGTGCTAGGGACAGCAAGGAGGAGCAGTACTTC
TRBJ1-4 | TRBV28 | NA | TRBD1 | CASSWGTGPEKLFF | TGTGCCAGCAGTTGGGGGACAGGTCCCGAAAAACTGTTTTTT
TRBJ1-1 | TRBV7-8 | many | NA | CASSSDVGTEAFF | TGTGCCAGCAGCTCGGACGTCGGCACTGAAGCTTTCTTT
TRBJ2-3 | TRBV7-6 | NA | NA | CASSFLGEETTDTQYF | TGTGCCAGCAGCTTTCTAGGGGAGGAGACCACAGATACGCAGTATTTT
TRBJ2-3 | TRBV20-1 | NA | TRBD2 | CSPPRAGVTDTQYF | TGCAGTCCCCCCCGGGCGGGGGTGACAGATACGCAGTATTTT
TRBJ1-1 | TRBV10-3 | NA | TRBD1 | CAISPMTGEFRTEAFF | TGTGCCATCAGCCCGATGACAGGGGAATTTCGCACTGAAGCTTTCTTT
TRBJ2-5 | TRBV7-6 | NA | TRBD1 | CASSQFGTGVMQETQYF | TGTGCCAGCAGCCAATTCGGCACAGGGGTAATGCAAGAGACCCAGTACTTC
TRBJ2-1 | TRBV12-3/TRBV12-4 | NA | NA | CASSLGSGRYNEQFF | TGTGCCAGCAGTTTAGGAAGTGGGCGCTACAATGAGCAGTTCTTC
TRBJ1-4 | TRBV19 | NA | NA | CASTLRFNEKLFF | TGTGCCAGCACCCTTCGGTTCAATGAAAAACTGTTTTTT
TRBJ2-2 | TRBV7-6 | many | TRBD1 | CASSPTGAGELFF | TGTGCCAGCAGCCCCACAGGGGCCGGGGAGCTGTTTTTT
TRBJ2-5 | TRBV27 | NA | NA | CASSPLGNTRREETQYF | TGTGCCAGCAGTCCGCTGGGCAACACCCGGAGAGAAGAGACCCAGTACTTC
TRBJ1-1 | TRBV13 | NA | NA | CASLGARRTEAFF | TGTGCCAGCCTTGGGGCTAGACGGACTGAAGCTTTCTTT
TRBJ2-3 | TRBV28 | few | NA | CASSLDSSADTQYF | TGTGCCAGCAGTTTGGACAGCAGCGCAGATACGCAGTATTTT
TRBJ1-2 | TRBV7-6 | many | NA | CASSPRARGYTF | TGTGCCAGCAGCCCGAGGGCCAGGGGCTACACCTTC
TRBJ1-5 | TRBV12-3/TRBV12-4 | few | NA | CASSLQGHSNQPQHF | TGTGCCAGCAGTTTACAGGGCCATAGCAATCAGCCCCAGCATTTT
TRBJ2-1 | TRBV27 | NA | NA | CASSFGVAANEQFF | TGTGCCAGCAGTTTCGGCGTAGCGGCCAATGAGCAGTTCTTC
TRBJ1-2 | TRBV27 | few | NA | CASSLTENQQTYGYTF | TGTGCCAGCAGTTTGACCGAAAACCAACAAACCTATGGCTACACCTTC
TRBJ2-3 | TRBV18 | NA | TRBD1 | CASSPIRPGQGIVVSVDTQYF | TGTGCCAGCTCACCTATTCGGCCGGGACAGGGGATTGTAGTCTCCGTGGATACGCAGTATTTT
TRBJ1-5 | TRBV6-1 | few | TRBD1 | CASRAGQGRQPQHF | TGTGCCAGCAGAGCGGGACAGGGACGGCAGCCCCAGCATTTT
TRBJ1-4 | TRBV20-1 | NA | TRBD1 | CSARRGQTLLEKLFF | TGCAGTGCCCGTCGGGGACAGACCCTATTGGAAAAACTGTTTTTT
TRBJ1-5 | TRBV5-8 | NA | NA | CASSPGLTSNQPQHF | TGTGCCAGCAGCCCGGGACTTACCAGCAATCAGCCCCAGCATTTT
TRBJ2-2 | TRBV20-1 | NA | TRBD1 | CSAREDRDTGELFF | TGCAGTGCTAGAGAGGACAGGGACACCGGGGAGCTGTTTTTT
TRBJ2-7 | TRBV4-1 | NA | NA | CASSQAAEVGGHEQYF | TGCGCCAGCAGCCAAGCGGCGGAGGTTGGGGGCCACGAGCAGTACTTC
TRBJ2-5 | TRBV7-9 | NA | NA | CVSSSDPGAAQETQYF | TGTGTCAGCAGCTCGGACCCGGGGGCAGCCCAAGAGACCCAGTACTTC
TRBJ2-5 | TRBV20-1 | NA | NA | CSAPEVLPETQYF | TGCAGTGCCCCGGAGGTGCTCCCAGAGACCCAGTACTTC
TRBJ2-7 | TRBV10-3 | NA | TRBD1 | CAIRVFRDRNSYEQYF | TGTGCCATCAGAGTATTCCGGGACAGAAACTCCTACGAGCAGTACTTC
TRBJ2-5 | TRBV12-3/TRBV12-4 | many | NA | CASSLVGGSQETQYF | TGTGCCAGCAGTTTAGTTGGCGGTAGCCAAGAGACCCAGTACTTC
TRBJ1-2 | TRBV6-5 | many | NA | CASSYSAGGGYTF | TGTGCCAGCAGTTACTCTGCAGGCGGTGGCTACACCTTC
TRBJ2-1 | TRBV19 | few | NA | CASSTAGRSYNEQFF | TGTGCCAGTAGTACCGCTGGGAGATCCTACAATGAGCAGTTCTTC
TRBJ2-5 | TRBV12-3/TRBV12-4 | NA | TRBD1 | CASSFKGGPQYF | TGTGCCAGCAGTTTCAAAGGGGGCCCCCAGTACTTC
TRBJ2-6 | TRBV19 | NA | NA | CASSIMKGRSGANVLTF | TGTGCCAGTAGTATTATGAAGGGCCGCTCTGGGGCCAACGTCCTGACTTTC
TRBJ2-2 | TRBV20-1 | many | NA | CSARDDWRGLTGELFF | TGCAGTGCTAGAGATGATTGGAGGGGTCTCACCGGGGAGCTGTTTTTT
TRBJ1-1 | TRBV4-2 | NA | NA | CASRRLGDTEAFF | TGTGCCAGCAGACGGCTTGGGGACACTGAAGCTTTCTTT
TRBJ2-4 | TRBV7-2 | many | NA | CASKERQGIGQNIQYF | TGTGCCAGCAAGGAACGGCAGGGGATAGGCCAAAACATTCAGTACTTC